At least ten counts were recorded for the clone carrying this T cell receptor (beta chain). Its antigen remains unidentified. This sample stems from a study of T cells in Graves' hyperthyroidism and ophthalmopathy. Overall study findings and caveats: Ophthalmopathy got predicted by the model a median about 6.7 months before its onset. Blood held most thyroid clonotypes expanded above 0.001 frequency.

Amplification yielded TCR beta CDR3 regions, with RNA transcripts as the source. In the first-round RT-PCR of the TCR CDR3, the HTBI primer set was used. A single record per CDR3 protein comes from TCRdb applying MiXCR to the multiplex PCR reads. This table has about 600,000 distinct CDR3 sequences, roughly 15% appearing once. Exclusions: uncontrolled infection, other autoimmune disease, pregnancy, lactation. The PBMCs were taken from more than 8 ml of fresh peripheral blood. Germline CDR1 LGHDT, CDR2 YNNKEL (reference sequence). Trimming took off 0 bases at V and 3 bases at J, with 10 bases between the two ends. The CDR3 spans 15 residues.

This clonotype originated in a woman in her 40s with Graves' ophthalmopathy. The sequencing input was blood. The gene calls are TRBV3-1 and TRBJ2-3, with D unresolved. Written as DNA, the CDR3 is TGTGCCAGCAGCCAAGATCTAAGGGAAACAGATACGCAGTATTTT. This gives the protein CASSQDLRETDTQYF.